This T cell receptor (beta chain) originates from a study of regulatory T cells in long-lasting Graves disease. Combining iRepertoire HTBI primers with Arm-PCR of CDR3 regions, the authors built TCR beta libraries. Per the study methods: Spanning all samples, the identified segments comprised about 62 TRBV and around 13 TRBJ. TCRdb recomputed calls from the multiplex PCR reads with MiXCR, one row per CDR3 protein. What appears here as the V and J calls and clone size reflects TCRdb's work, not the paper's. This table holds about 430,000 distinct CDR3 sequences, around a fifth found once. As to time point: persistent/refractory GD, antithyroid drugs over 5 years with positive TRAb. PBMC-extracted RNA yielded the TCR library. An endocrinology department located in Xi'an, China, was where the patients came from. The study, taken as a whole, reports: Reduced TCR diversity was observed in persistent Graves' patients versus newly diagnosed patients. New patients shared 966 public clonotypes, and persistent patients shared more, with 2,741.

The germline V gene encodes CDR1 SEHNR and CDR2 FQNEAQ (reference sequence). CDR3 length equals 15 residues. V lost 4 bases and J 4 bases, leaving 17 bases between the germline ends. Remarks on this clonotype: Its specificity is unknown.

The clonotype was recovered from a female donor with Graves disease. The material was peripheral blood mononuclear cells (PBMCs), obtained when the disease was refractory, from a patient treated with antithyroid drugs. The rearrangement uses TRBV7-9 and TRBJ2-7; D is unresolved. The chain's CDR3 is CASSSYSSGSYEQYF. The CDR3 region has the DNA TGTGCCAGCAGCTCTTACTCGTCGGGCAGTTACGAGCAGTACTTC.